The clone carrying this T cell receptor (beta chain) was counted once. Antigen: not known. The table came from immunoSEQ multiplex PCR; TCRdb's copy has only in-frame clones and leaves some out. Of roughly 60,000 clones detected, 86% appear once; the ten largest clones hold about 0.8%. The CDR3 contains 14 residues. The germline V gene has CDR1 MNHNS and CDR2 SASEGT. This specimen comes from a study of OX40 agonist ivuxolimab in advanced cancers. Study at large: The mean age was about 57 years, ranging from about 23 to 79, with roughly four fifths of participants male. Study findings and constraints: Mean expanded clone counts were higher in CD8+ than CD4+ T cells.

It was autoimmune disease history or systemic immunosuppression that excluded patients. Sampled blood was obtained at baseline, cycle 4 day 1, and cycle 7 day 1. The sample here was CD4+ or CD8+ T cells sorted from blood, taken in a trial of the OX40 agonist ivuxolimab. This receptor was taken from an adult with an advanced solid tumor such as melanoma, head and neck, liver or kidney cancer. This rearrangement joins TRBV6-1 to TRBJ2-5; D may match TRBD1 or TRBD2 (5 bases each). The J call could be wrong; TRBJ2-7 is a better fit for the DNA end. This chain's CDR3 is CASSPTGPSYEQYF. CDR3 in DNA: TGTGCCAGCAGCCCGACGGGACCCTCCTACGAGCAGTACTTC.